The clone carrying this T cell receptor (beta chain) has a single count. The treatment is: oral pan-JAK inhibitor, 5-10 mg twice daily. The entry originates in a study of CD8+ T cells in alopecia areata. Sequencing relied on a cDNA template that was reverse transcribed from extracted RNA. Sequencing was performed with immunoSEQ multiplex PCR; in TCRdb, only in-frame clones are kept and a portion is missing. The top ten clones hold 15% to 20% of a sample with 80,000 to 100,000 clones, about 40% of them seen once. The V end lost 3 bases, the J end lost 0 bases, and 15 bases lay between the germline ends. Looked up from germline, CDR1 is SGHVS and CDR2 is FQNEAQ. The CDR3 has 18 amino acids.

The starting material was CD8+ T cells sorted from blood, obtained at week 24, from a patient treated with tofacitinib. The receptor was derived from a human donor with alopecia areata. The chain joins TRBV7-8 to TRBJ2-6, with unresolved D. The CDR3 region is CASSFIGVTRSGANVLTF. The DNA of the CDR3 is TGTGCCAGCAGCTTCATAGGCGTTACCCGCTCTGGGGCCAACGTCCTGACTTTC.